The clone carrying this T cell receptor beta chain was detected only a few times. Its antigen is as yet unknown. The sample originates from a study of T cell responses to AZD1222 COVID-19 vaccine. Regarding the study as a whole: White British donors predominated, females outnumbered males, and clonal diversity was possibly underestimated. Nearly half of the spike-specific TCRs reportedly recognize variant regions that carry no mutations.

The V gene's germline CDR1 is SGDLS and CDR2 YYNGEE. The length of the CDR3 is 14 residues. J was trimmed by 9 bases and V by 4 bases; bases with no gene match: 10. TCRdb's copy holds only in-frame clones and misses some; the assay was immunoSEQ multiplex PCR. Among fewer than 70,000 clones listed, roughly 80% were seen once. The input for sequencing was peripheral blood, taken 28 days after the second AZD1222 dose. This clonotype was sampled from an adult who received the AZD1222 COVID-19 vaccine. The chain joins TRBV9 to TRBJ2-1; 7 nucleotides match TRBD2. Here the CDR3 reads CASSPYGASGEQFF. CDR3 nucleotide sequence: TGTGCCAGCAGCCCCTATGGAGCTAGCGGTGAGCAGTTCTTC.